This T cell receptor beta chain was observed in a study of shared clonotypes between healthy human individuals. Looking at the study overall: The donors, a couple of women and three men, were aged 18 to 49.

Findings of the study overall: In this cohort, only blood was sampled, and tissue repertoires likely differ.

Each PCR replicate run on unsorted PBMC took in 250 to 350 ng DNA, about 29,000 T cell genomes. This table comes from immunoSEQ multiplex PCR, and its TCRdb copy is limited to in-frame clones, with some not included. The table records 400,000 to 500,000 clones, 65% to 80% of them present only once. Trimming pared 6 bases from V and 9 bases from J, leaving 18 bases between. The germline gives CDR1 SQVTM, CDR2 ANQGSEA. The CDR3 runs to 13 residues. To note about this clone: What it binds is not known. A far larger clone is one nucleotide away, so this likely arose from a read error.

The origin of this receptor is a woman aged 40 to 49 in good health. Some clones in this sample may be carry-over from other donors' samples. The chain employs TRBV29-1 and TRBJ2-1; D is perhaps TRBD1 (6 bases). Material for sequencing was PBMCs. This CDR3 reads CSVAVTGNTEQFF. DNA for the CDR3: TGCAGCGTCGCTGTTACAGGGAACACTGAGCAGTTCTTC.